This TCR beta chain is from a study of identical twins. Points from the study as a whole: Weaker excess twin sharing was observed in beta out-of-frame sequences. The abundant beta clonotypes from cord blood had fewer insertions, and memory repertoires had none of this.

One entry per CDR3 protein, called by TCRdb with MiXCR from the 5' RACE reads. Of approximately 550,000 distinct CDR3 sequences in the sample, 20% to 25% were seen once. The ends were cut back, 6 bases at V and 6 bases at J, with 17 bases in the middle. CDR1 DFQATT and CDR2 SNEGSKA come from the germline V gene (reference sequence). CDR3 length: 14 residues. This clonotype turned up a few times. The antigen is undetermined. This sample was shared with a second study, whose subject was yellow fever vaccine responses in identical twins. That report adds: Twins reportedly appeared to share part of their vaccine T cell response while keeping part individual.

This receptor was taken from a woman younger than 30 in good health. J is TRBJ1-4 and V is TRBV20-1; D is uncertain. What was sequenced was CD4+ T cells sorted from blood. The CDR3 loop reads CSAPSSTQDEKLFF. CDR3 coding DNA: TGCAGTGCCCCTTCGTCGACCCAGGATGAAAAACTGTTTTTT.